The present T cell receptor (beta chain) was sequenced within a study of T cell responses to AZD1222 COVID-19 vaccine. Study conclusions and caveats: Regions 160-218 and 743-854 dominated among vaccine-associated CD4 TCRs spanning spike. Per reports, nearly half of all spike-specific TCRs target regions that are unmutated in variants.

As concerns this clone: The antigen is unknown.

V lost 3 bases to trimming and J lost 4 bases, with 9 bases between them. CDR1 GTSNPN and CDR2 SVGIG come from the germline V gene (reference sequence). This CDR3 contains 12 residues. Some clones are missing from TCRdb's copy, which holds only in-frame ones; the method was immunoSEQ multiplex PCR. The repertoire has fewer than 30,000 clones, 93% of them found once; the top ten carry about 8%. The source is an adult in good health. The V call is TRBV30, the J call TRBJ1-2; D gene unclear. The input for sequencing was peripheral blood, taken on day 0 of AZD1222 vaccination. CDR3 nucleotide sequence: TGTGCCTGGAGGTCGTCACCCTATGGCTACACCTTC. This encodes CAWRSSPYGYTF.